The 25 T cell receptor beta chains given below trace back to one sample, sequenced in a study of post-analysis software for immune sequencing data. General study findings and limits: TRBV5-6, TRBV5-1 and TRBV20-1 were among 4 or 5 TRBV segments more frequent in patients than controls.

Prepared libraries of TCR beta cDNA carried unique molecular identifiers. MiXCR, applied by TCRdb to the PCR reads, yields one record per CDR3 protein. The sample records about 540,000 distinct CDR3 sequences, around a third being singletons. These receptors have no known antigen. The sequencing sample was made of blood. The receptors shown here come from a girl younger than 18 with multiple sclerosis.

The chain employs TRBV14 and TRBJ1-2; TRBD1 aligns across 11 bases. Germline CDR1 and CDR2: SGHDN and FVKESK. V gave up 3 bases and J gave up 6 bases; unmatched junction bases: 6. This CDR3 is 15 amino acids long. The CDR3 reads CASSQGDRGYNGYTF. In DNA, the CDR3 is TGTGCCAGCAGCCAGGGGGACAGGGGGTACAATGGCTACACCTTC.

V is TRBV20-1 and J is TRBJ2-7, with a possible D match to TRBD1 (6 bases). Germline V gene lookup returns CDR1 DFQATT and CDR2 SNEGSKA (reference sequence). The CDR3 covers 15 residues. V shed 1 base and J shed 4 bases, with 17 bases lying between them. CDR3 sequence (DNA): TGCAGTGCTAGAGGTTCCGCCCAGGGGATATACGAGCAGTACTTC. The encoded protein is CSARGSAQGIYEQYF.

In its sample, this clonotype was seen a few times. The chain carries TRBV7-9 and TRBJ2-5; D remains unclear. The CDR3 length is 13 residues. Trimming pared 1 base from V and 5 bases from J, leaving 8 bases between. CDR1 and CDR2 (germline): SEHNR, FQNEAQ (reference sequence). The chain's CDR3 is CASSLGSLETQYF. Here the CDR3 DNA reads TGTGCCAGCAGCTTAGGATCCTTGGAGACCCAGTACTTC.

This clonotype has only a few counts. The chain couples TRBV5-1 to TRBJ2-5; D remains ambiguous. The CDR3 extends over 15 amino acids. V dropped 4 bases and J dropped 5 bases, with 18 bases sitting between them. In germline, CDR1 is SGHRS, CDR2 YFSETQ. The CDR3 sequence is CASSLKGFPEETQYF. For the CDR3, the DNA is TGCGCCAGCAGCCTCAAGGGTTTTCCAGAGGAGACCCAGTACTTC.

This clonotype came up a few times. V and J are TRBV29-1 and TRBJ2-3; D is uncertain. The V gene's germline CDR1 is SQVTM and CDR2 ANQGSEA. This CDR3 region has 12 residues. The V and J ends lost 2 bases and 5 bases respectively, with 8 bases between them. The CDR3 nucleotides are TGCAGCGTTGAATTACTACGAGATACGCAGTATTTT. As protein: CSVELLRDTQYF.

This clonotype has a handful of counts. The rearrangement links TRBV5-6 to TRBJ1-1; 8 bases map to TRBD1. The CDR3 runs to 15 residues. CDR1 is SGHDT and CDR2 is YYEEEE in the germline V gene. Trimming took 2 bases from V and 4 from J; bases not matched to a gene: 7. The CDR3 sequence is CASSLGRGRITEAFF. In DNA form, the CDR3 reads TGTGCCAGCAGCTTAGGCAGGGGGCGGATCACTGAAGCTTTCTTT.

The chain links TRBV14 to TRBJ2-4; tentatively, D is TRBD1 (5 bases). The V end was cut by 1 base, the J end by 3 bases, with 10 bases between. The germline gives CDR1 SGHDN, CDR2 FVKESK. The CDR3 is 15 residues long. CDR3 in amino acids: CASSQAGLDKNIQYF. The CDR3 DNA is TGTGCCAGCAGCCAAGCAGGGTTGGACAAAAACATTCAGTACTTC.

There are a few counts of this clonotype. CDR3: CASSQDWRGRRDTQYF. The CDR3 nucleotides read TGTGCCAGCAGCCAAGATTGGCGGGGGCGGAGAGATACGCAGTATTTT. J is TRBJ2-3 and V is TRBV14, with D maybe TRBD2 (7 bases). Germline loops: CDR1 SGHDN, CDR2 FVKESK. V was cut by 0 bases and J by 5 bases, with 15 bases left in between. This CDR3 region has 16 residues.

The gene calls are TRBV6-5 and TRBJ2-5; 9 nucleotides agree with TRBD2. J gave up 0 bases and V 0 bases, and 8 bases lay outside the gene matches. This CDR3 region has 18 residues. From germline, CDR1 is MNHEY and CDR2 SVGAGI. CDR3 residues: CASSYSAGGGGDQETQYF. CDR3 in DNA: TGTGCCAGCAGTTACTCGGCAGGTGGCGGGGGGGACCAAGAGACCCAGTACTTC.

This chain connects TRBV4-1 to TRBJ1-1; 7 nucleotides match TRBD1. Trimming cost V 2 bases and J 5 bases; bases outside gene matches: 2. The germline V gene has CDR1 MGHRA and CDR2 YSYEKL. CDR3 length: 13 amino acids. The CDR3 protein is CASSQSTGTEAFF. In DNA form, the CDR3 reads TGCGCCAGCAGCCAATCGACAGGGACTGAAGCTTTCTTT.

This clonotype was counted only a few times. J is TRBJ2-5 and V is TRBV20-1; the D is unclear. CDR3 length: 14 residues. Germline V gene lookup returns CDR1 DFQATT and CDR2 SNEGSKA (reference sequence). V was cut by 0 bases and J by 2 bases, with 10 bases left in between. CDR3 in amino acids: CSARDVQRQETQYF. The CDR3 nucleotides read TGCAGTGCTAGAGATGTACAGCGTCAAGAGACCCAGTACTTC.

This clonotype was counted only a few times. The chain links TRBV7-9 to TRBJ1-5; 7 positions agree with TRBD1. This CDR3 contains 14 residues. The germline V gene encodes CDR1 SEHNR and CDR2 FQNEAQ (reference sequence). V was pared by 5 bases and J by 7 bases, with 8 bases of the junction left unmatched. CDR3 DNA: TGTGCCAGCAGCGTGGACAGGACCTTGCAGCCCCAGCATTTT. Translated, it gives CASSVDRTLQPQHF.

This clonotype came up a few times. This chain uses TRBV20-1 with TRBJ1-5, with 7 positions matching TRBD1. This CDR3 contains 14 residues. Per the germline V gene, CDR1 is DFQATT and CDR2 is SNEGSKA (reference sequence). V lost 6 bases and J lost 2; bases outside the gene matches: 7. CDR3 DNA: TGCAGTGCGTCGACAGGGACGGGCAATCAGCCCCAGCATTTT. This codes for CSASTGTGNQPQHF.

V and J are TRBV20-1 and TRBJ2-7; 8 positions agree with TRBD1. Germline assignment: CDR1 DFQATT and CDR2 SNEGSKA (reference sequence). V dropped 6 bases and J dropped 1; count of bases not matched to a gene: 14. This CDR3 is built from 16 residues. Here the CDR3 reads CSAGRLDRVRSYEQYF. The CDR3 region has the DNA TGCAGTGCCGGAAGATTGGACAGGGTAAGATCCTACGAGCAGTACTTC.

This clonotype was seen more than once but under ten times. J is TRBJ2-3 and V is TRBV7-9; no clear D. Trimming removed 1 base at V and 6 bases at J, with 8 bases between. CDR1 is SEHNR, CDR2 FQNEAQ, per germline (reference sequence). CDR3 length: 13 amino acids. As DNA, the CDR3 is TGTGCCAGCAGCTTAGTTCAGAGCGATACGCAGTATTTT. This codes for CASSLVQSDTQYF.

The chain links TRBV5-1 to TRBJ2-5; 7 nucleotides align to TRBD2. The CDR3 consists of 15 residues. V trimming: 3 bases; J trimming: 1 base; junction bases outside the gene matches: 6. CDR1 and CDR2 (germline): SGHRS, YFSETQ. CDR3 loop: CASSSSGGTQETQYF. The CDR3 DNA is TGCGCCAGCAGCTCCTCCGGGGGGACCCAAGAGACCCAGTACTTC. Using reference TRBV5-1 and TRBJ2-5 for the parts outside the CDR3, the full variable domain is KAGVTQTPRYLIKTRGQQVTLSCSPISGHRSVSWYQQTPGQGLQFLFEYFSETQRNKGNFPGRFSGRQFSNSRSEMNVSTLELGDSALYLCASSSSGGTQETQYFGPGTRLLVL.

In DNA, the CDR3 is TGTGCCAGCAGTTACCCCGACAGGAAGGGATACAATGAGCAGTTCTTC. This sequence encodes CASSYPDRKGYNEQFF. The chain is built from TRBV6-5 and TRBJ2-1, with D tentatively TRBD1 (6 bases). V lost 2 bases to trimming and J lost 4 bases, with 15 bases between them. CDR3 length: 16 amino acids. The germline V gene has CDR1 MNHEY and CDR2 SVGAGI.

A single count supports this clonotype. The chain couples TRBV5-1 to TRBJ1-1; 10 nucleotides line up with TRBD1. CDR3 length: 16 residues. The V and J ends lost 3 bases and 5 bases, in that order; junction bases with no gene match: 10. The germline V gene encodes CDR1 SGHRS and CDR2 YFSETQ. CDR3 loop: CASSSWTWDRGTEAFF. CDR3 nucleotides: TGCGCCAGCAGCTCCTGGACTTGGGACAGGGGAACTGAAGCTTTCTTT.

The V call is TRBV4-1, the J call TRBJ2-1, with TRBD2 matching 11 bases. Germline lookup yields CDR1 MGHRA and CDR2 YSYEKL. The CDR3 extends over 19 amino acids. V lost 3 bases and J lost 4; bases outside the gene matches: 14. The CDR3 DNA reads TGCGCCAGCAGCCACATAGCGGGGGGGCCGTTTGGCCCTTACAATGAGCAGTTCTTC. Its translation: CASSHIAGGPFGPYNEQFF.

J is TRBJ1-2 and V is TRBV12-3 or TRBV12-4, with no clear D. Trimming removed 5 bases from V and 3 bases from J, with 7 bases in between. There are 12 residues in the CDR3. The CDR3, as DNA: TGTGCCAGCAGTACCCCTTACTATGGCTACACCTTC. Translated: CASSTPYYGYTF.

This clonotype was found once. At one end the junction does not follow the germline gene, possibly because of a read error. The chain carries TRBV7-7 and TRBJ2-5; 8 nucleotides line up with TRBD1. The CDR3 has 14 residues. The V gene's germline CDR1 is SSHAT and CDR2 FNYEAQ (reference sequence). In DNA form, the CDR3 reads TGTCCCAGCAGCTTAGGACAGGGACAAGAGACCCAGTACTTC. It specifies CPSSLGQGQETQYF.

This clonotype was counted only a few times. The CDR3 coding sequence is TGTGCCACCAGGCGATTTGTTAGCGGGTACTCCTACGAGCAGTACTTC. This gives the protein CATRRFVSGYSYEQYF. The gene calls are TRBV15 and TRBJ2-7; 7 nucleotides match TRBD2. Germline CDR1 reads LNHNV; CDR2 reads YYDKDF (reference sequence). There are 16 residues in the CDR3. Trimming took 6 bases from V and 0 from J; bases not matched to a gene: 11.

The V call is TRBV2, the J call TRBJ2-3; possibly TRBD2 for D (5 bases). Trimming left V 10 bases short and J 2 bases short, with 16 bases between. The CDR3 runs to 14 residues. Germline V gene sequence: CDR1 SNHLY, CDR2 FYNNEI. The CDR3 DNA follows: TGTGCCACCAAGATGAGGGATAACACAGATACGCAGTATTTT. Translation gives CATKMRDNTDTQYF.

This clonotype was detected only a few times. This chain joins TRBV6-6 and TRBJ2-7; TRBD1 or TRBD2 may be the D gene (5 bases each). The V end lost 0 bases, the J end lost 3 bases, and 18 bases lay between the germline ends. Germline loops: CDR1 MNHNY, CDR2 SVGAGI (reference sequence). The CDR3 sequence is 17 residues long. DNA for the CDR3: TGTGCCAGCAGTTACTCGCGTGCGTCCTGGGGGAACTACGAGCAGTACTTC. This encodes CASSYSRASWGNYEQYF.

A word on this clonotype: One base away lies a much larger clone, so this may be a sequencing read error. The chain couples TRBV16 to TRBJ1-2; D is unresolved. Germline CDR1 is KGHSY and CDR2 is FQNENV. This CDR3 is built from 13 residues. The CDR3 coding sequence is TGTGCCAGCAGCCAATCGAATAACTATGACTACACCTTC. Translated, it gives CASSQSNNYDYTF.